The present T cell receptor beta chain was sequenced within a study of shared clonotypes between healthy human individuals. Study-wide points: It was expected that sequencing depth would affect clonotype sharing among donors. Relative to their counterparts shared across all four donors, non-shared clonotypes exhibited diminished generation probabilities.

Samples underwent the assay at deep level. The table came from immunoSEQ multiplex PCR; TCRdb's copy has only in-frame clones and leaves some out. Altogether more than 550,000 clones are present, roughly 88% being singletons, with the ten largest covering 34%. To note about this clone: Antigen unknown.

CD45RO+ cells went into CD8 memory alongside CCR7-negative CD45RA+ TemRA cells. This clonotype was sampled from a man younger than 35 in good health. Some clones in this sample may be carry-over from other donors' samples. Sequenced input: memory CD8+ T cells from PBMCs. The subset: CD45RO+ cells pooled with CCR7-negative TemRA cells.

CDR3 in DNA: TGTGCCAGCAGCACAACAGGGGGCGCAAATGGCTACACCTTC. This gives the protein CASSTTGGANGYTF. The chain combines TRBV7-8 with TRBJ1-2; 9 positions agree with TRBD1. CDR3 length: 14 amino acids. Per the germline V gene, CDR1 is SGHVS and CDR2 is FQNEAQ. Trimming took 5 bases from V and 6 from J; bases not matched to a gene: 7.